At least ten counts were recorded for the clone carrying this T cell receptor beta chain. These data come from a study of molecular identifiers for immune sequencing clone quantification. Germline CDR1 SGHTA, CDR2 FQGNSA. This CDR3 region has 12 residues. V was shortened by 5 bases and J by 4 bases, with 9 bases between the two germline ends. TCRdb analysed the PCR reads with MiXCR anew, one entry per CDR3 protein. Among approximately 500,000 distinct CDR3 sequences listed, around 25% were seen once. This chain connects TRBV7-2 to TRBJ2-7, with D hard to call. Sample: naive CD8+ T cells from blood, with Jurkat cell RNA spiked in. The subset was: FACS-sorted CD8+CD4-CCR7+CD45RA+ naive T cells. This TCR derives from a human donor in good health. Some libraries in this study had Jurkat cell RNA spiked in. This CDR3 is CASSASLYEQYF. DNA for the CDR3: TGTGCCAGCAGCGCCTCTCTATACGAGCAGTACTTC.